This T cell receptor beta chain came from a study of shared clonotypes between healthy human individuals. The J segment lost 6 bases and the V segment lost 6 bases, leaving 14 bases of the junction unmatched. The CDR3 is made up of 15 amino acids. The V gene's germline CDR1 is MNHEY and CDR2 SMNVEV (reference sequence). Clones were sequenced by immunoSEQ multiplex PCR, and TCRdb holds only the in-frame ones, with some missing. Among approximately 1.5 million clones, around 98.5% were seen once, and the ten largest hold about 0.35%. This chain links TRBV27 with TRBJ2-7, with TRBD1 matching 7 bases. This receptor was obtained from a young man in good health. The specimen sequenced was naive CD4+ T cells sorted from blood. Subset reported: CD45RA+ positively selected. The DNA for the CDR3 is TGTGCCAGCAGGTCAGACAGGGATTTTTATCGCGAGCAGTACTTC. This codes for CASRSDRDFYREQYF.